The present T cell receptor beta chain was sequenced within a study of cytomegalovirus exposure and HLA in healthy donors. At the time of sampling, donors were nominally healthy, though unrecorded immune exposures were likely. CDR3 size: 14 residues. Germline V lookup: CDR1 MDHEN, CDR2 SYDVKM. Trimming left V 2 bases short and J 5 bases short, with 10 bases between. Primers for the PCR totalled 60 Vbeta and 13 Jbeta. Measured with immunoSEQ multiplex PCR; TCRdb has only the in-frame clones, and not every one. The sample records tens of thousands of clones, around 70% being singletons. The chain carries TRBV28 and TRBJ2-1; D is possibly TRBD2 (5 bases). The source of this sequence is a woman aged 45-65 years in good health and CMV-seronegative. Sequencing was performed on PBMCs. CDR3 DNA: TGTGCCAGCAGTTTACCCCGGACTGACAATGAGCAGTTCTTC. It is translated as CASSLPRTDNEQFF.